This TCR beta chain was documented in a study of PD-1 blockade in mismatch repair-deficient tumors. All patients were mismatch repair deficient, assessed by either PCR or immunohistochemistry. The V and J ends lost 1 base and 6 bases, in that order; junction bases with no gene match: 8. This CDR3 region has 15 residues. CDR1 and CDR2 (germline): SGHRS, YFSETQ. Libraries were prepared by immunoSEQ multiplex PCR; TCRdb keeps only in-frame clonotypes and omits some of them. The top ten clones hold roughly 4.8% of a sample with some 120,000 clones, about 74% of them seen once. This sequence originates from an adult with mismatch repair-deficient cancer. V usage is TRBV5-1 and J usage is TRBJ1-1; 8 bases line up with TRBD1. Sequenced material: peripheral blood, taken about 60 weeks after starting pembrolizumab. Here the CDR3 DNA reads TGCGCCAGCAGCTTGCAACAGGGGGTAGGCGCTGAAGCTTTCTTT. Its translation: CASSLQQGVGAEAFF.